One and the same sample provided the 13 T cell receptor beta chains below, sequenced in a study of identical twins. TCRdb itself ran the 5' RACE reads through MiXCR, one entry per CDR3 protein. Of 1.5 million to 2 million distinct CDR3 sequences detected, 25% to 35% appear once; the ten largest clones hold around 0.25%. Sequenced material: cord blood. The receptors shown here come from a newborn girl in good health.

The V call is TRBV7-2, the J call TRBJ1-6; perhaps TRBD1 as D (5 bases). Trimming shortened V by 6 bases and J by 9 bases, and 9 bases separated the two germline ends. The CDR3 loop spans 12 amino acids. CDR1 and CDR2 (germline): SGHTA, FQGNSA. The CDR3 bases are TGTGCCAGCAGGGGACCGATTTCACCCCTCCACTTT. Translation: CASRGPISPLHF.

The chain combines TRBV2 with TRBJ1-2; D unresolved. The V end was cut by 2 bases, the J end by 9 bases, with 16 bases between. The CDR3 covers 14 residues. In germline, CDR1 is SNHLY, CDR2 FYNNEI. The CDR3 spells CASSENSLSVSYTF. CDR3 DNA sequence: TGTGCCAGCAGTGAAAACAGCCTTAGTGTGAGCTACACCTTC.

The chain recombines TRBV5-5 with TRBJ1-2, with D perhaps matching TRBD1 (5 bases). Germline V CDR1 and CDR2: SGHKS, YYEKEE (reference sequence). V was pared by 0 bases and J by 3 bases, with 9 bases between. The CDR3 is made up of 14 amino acids. CDR3 protein: CASSLGGVDYGYTF. The CDR3 DNA follows: TGTGCCAGCAGCTTGGGGGGGGTAGACTATGGCTACACCTTC. The full variable domain, with the rest looked up from reference TRBV5-5 and TRBJ1-2, is DAGVTQSPTHLIKTRGQQVTLRCSPISGHKSVSWYQQVLGQGPQFIFQYYEKEERGRGNFPDRFSARQFPNYSSELNVNALLLGDSALYLCASSLGGVDYGYTFGSGTRLTVV.

This clonotype was picked up many times. The CDR3 loop is CSFLRRGGEQYF. The CDR3 bases are TGCAGCTTCCTCCGTAGAGGTGGCGAGCAGTACTTC. The rearrangement links TRBV29-1 to TRBJ2-5; D not certain. With the DNA end fitting TRBJ2-7 better, the J assignment may be wrong. This CDR3 is 12 amino acids long. CDR1 is SQVTM and CDR2 is ANQGSEA in the germline V gene.

This rearrangement joins TRBV19 to TRBJ2-1; 7 bases match TRBD2. V was clipped by 5 bases and J by 6 bases; unmatched bases: 7. CDR1 LNHDA and CDR2 SQIVND come from the germline V gene (reference sequence). The CDR3 covers 14 residues. The CDR3 sequence: CASSSRPSGNEQFF. The CDR3, as DNA: TGTGCCAGTAGTTCCCGCCCTAGCGGCAATGAGCAGTTCTTC.

This clonotype came up a few times. The chain is built from TRBV27 and TRBJ2-4; 9 nucleotides line up with TRBD1. Germline CDR1 MNHEY, CDR2 SMNVEV (reference sequence). With 8 bases clipped from V and 1 base from J, the junction kept 6 bases outside the gene matches. The CDR3 extends over 15 amino acids. Here the CDR3 reads CASGRDRDAKNIQYF. The CDR3 coding sequence is TGTGCCAGCGGCCGGGACAGGGATGCCAAAAACATTCAGTACTTC.

This clonotype was detected many times. This chain links TRBV29-1 with TRBJ2-5; D remains unclear. V was clipped by 0 bases and J by 4 bases, with 0 bases between them. Germline lookup yields CDR1 SQVTM and CDR2 ANQGSEA. The CDR3 length is 10 residues. The CDR3 DNA follows: TGCAGCGTTGAAGAAGAGACCCAGTACTTC. Translating gives CSVEEETQYF. The full variable domain, completed using reference TRBV29-1 and TRBJ2-5, is SAVISQKPSRDICQRGTSLTIQCQVDSQVTMMFWYRQQPGQSLTLIATANQGSEATYESGFVIDKFPISRPNLTFSTLTVSNMSPEDSSIYLCSVEEETQYFGPGTRLLVL.

The chain recombines TRBV21-1 with TRBJ1-2; the table's D call, TRBD1, was not checked against the DNA. TRBV21-1 has pseudogene status. This CDR3 contains 13 residues. The CDR3 region is CARRPGRGYGYTF. Written as DNA, the CDR3 is TGTGCCAGAAGACCAGGACGGGGCTATGGCTACACCTTC.

This rearrangement joins TRBV11-2 to TRBJ2-7, with a weak D call TRBD2 (6 bases). The CDR3 covers 14 residues. In germline, CDR1 is SGHAT, CDR2 FQNNGV. Trimming stripped 10 bases from V and 3 bases from J, with 19 bases between. The CDR3 spells CATGHDSGYYEQYF. The DNA of the CDR3 is TGTGCCACCGGACACGATAGCGGATACTACGAGCAGTACTTC. Full variable domain (rest looked up from reference TRBV11-2 and TRBJ2-7): EAGVAQSPRYKIIEKRQSVAFWCNPISGHATLYWYQQILGQGPKLLIQFQNNGVVDDSQLPKDRFSAERLKGVDSTLKIQPAKLEDSAVYLCATGHDSGYYEQYFGPGTRLTVT.

The rearrangement joins TRBV25-1 to TRBJ2-7, with 7 bases matching TRBD2. Losses at the gene ends were 3 bases for V and 0 bases for J; bases not matched to a gene: 5. The CDR3 covers 15 residues. Per germline, CDR1 MGHDK and CDR2 SYGVNS. DNA for the CDR3: TGTGCCAGCAGTGACTCTAGCGGAAGCTCCTACGAGCAGTACTTC. Encoded protein: CASSDSSGSSYEQYF.

This clonotype was found once. The rearrangement links TRBV12-3 or TRBV12-4 to TRBJ2-7; the match to TRBD2 covers 16 bases. V was clipped by 6 bases and J by 0 bases; unmatched bases: 5. This CDR3 region has 17 residues. This CDR3 reads CASSRGTSGRASYEQYF. The CDR3 DNA reads TGTGCCAGCAGCCGCGGGACTAGCGGGAGGGCCTCCTACGAGCAGTACTTC.

With regard to this clonotype: Germline is not matched at one junction end, which may reflect a read error. The CDR3 sequence: CVSSLGHLDGQYF. In DNA, the CDR3 is TGTGTCAGCAGTTTGGGACATCTCGACGGGCAGTACTTC. This chain connects TRBV6-5 to TRBJ2-7; tentatively, D is TRBD1 (6 bases). Germline assignment: CDR1 MNHEY and CDR2 SVGAGI. This CDR3 is 13 amino acids long.

Comment on this clonotype: A junction end diverges from the germline sequence, so it may reflect a read error. J is TRBJ2-7 and V is TRBV20-1; no clear D. This CDR3 is 11 amino acids long. Germline CDR1 reads DFQATT; CDR2 reads SNEGSKA (reference sequence). The CDR3 region has the DNA TGCGGTGCCCTCATAGGGCATGAGCAGTACTTC. Translated: CGALIGHEQYF.